The 13 T cell receptor beta chains below were found in one sample sequenced in a study of CD8+ T cells in alopecia areata. Specified treatment: oral pan-JAK inhibitor, 5-10 mg twice daily. RNA was isolated and reverse transcribed to cDNA, the sequencing template. TCRdb's table, derived via immunoSEQ multiplex PCR, lists solely in-frame clones and lacks some. The sample includes under 150,000 clones, around 60% of them seen just once. The input for sequencing was CD4+ T cells sorted from blood, taken at week 4, from a patient treated with tofacitinib. The source of these receptors is a human donor with alopecia areata.

This clone was observed once. CDR3 nucleotide sequence: TGTGCCAGCAGTTATTCCGGCCCTCCTCCGTATGGCTACACCTTC. Protein sequence: CASSYSGPPPYGYTF. The gene calls are TRBV6-5 and TRBJ1-2; D not resolved. CDR1 is MNHEY and CDR2 is SVGAGI in the germline V gene. This CDR3 region has 15 residues. V shed 3 bases and J shed 5 bases, with 16 bases lying between them.

This chain uses TRBV10-3 with TRBJ1-1; D not resolved. The CDR3 covers 11 residues. Trimming stripped 7 bases from V and 5 bases from J, with 8 bases between. Germline V CDR1 and CDR2: ENHRY, SYGVKD. CDR3 coding DNA: TGTGCCATCACCACCGAAACTGAAGCTTTCTTT. This sequence encodes CAITTETEAFF.

This rearrangement joins TRBV19 to TRBJ1-1; unclear D gene. Germline CDR1 and CDR2: LNHDA and SQIVND (reference sequence). This CDR3 contains 13 residues. V was cut by 4 bases and J by 7 bases, with 13 bases left in between. In DNA, the CDR3 is TGTGCCAGTAGTACCATTGGGGAAAATGAAGCTTTCTTT. This encodes CASSTIGENEAFF.

The chain uses TRBV2 and TRBJ1-1; a weak D match, TRBD1 (5 bases). Between the trimmed V and J ends, which lost 5 bases and 6 bases, there was a span of 13 bases. This CDR3 comprises 13 residues. Germline CDR1 SNHLY, CDR2 FYNNEI. CDR3 sequence reads: CASSLWPGPEAFF. CDR3 bases: TGTGCCAGCAGTCTTTGGCCAGGGCCTGAAGCTTTCTTT.

This rearrangement joins TRBV25-1 to TRBJ2-7, with D unclear. Germline V gene lookup returns CDR1 MGHDK and CDR2 SYGVNS. The ends were cut back, 4 bases at V and 2 bases at J, with 9 bases in the middle. The CDR3 totals 13 residues. The CDR3 is CASSADGPYEQYF. The CDR3, as DNA: TGTGCCAGCAGTGCGGACGGTCCCTACGAGCAGTACTTC.

This rearrangement joins TRBV23-1 to TRBJ2-7; D not certain. TRBV23-1 is given ORF status, its function remaining uncertain. V lost 0 bases to trimming and J lost 2 bases, with 8 bases between them. The CDR3 is made up of 14 amino acids. The CDR3 is CASSQSRLAYEQYF. CDR3 coding DNA: TGCGCCAGCAGTCAATCGAGGCTAGCCTACGAGCAGTACTTC.

V is TRBV29-1 and J is TRBJ2-7; D is ambiguous. CDR1 SQVTM and CDR2 ANQGSEA come from the germline V gene. The CDR3 runs to 12 residues. The V end lost 5 bases, the J end lost 3 bases, and 11 bases lay between the germline ends. The chain's CDR3 is CSVSVADYEQYF. Here the CDR3 DNA reads TGCAGCGTTTCTGTGGCCGACTACGAGCAGTACTTC.

Comment on this clone: Sequence at one end of the junction differs from germline and may be a read error. This sequence joins TRBV7-2 and TRBJ2-4, with a possible D match to TRBD1 (8 bases). Germline-derived CDR1 and CDR2 are SGHTA and FQGNSA. The length of the CDR3 is 15 residues. CDR3: CASSLAGGQGAIQYF. The DNA for the CDR3 is TGTGCCAGCAGCCTAGCCGGGGGGCAGGGGGCAATTCAGTACTTC. Full variable domain (remainder filled in from reference TRBV7-2 and TRBJ2-4): GAGVSQSPSNKVTEKGKDVELRCDPISGHTALYWYRQSLGQGLEFLIYFQGNSAPDKSGLPSDRFSAERTGGSVSTLTIQRTQQEDSAVYLCASSLAGGQGAIQYFGAGTRLSVL.

The chain uses TRBV10-3 and TRBJ2-2; the match to TRBD1 covers 10 bases. In germline, CDR1 is ENHRY, CDR2 SYGVKD. V shed 5 bases, J shed 5 bases, and the junction held 2 bases outside the gene matches. This CDR3 is 14 amino acids long. In DNA, the CDR3 is TGTGCCATCAGTAGGGACAGGGGAACCGGGGAGCTGTTTTTT. Amino acids: CAISRDRGTGELFF.

The chain is built from TRBV7-9 and TRBJ2-1; 12 nucleotides match TRBD2. The V segment lost 6 bases and the J segment 5 bases; nucleotides outside the gene matches: 2. The CDR3 extends over 14 amino acids. Germline CDR1 reads SEHNR; CDR2 reads FQNEAQ (reference sequence). The CDR3, as DNA: TGTGCCAGCAGGACTAGCGGGAGCGACAATGAGCAGTTCTTC. Translating it yields CASRTSGSDNEQFF. Variable domain in full (rest from reference TRBV7-9 and TRBJ2-1): DTGVSQNPRHKITKRGQNVTFRCDPISEHNRLYWYRQTLGQGPEFLTYFQNEAQLEKSRLLSDRFSAERPKGSFSTLEIQRTEQGDSAMYLCASRTSGSDNEQFFGPGTRLTVL.

The chain combines TRBV29-1 with TRBJ2-7; D may be TRBD2 (6 bases). The germline CDR1 and CDR2 sequences are SQVTM and ANQGSEA. This CDR3 comprises 13 residues. CDR3 DNA: TGCAGGGTCCCGGGAGTTCCCGCCTACGAGCAGTACTTC. The encoded protein is CRVPGVPAYEQYF.

This sequence joins TRBV7-6 and TRBJ2-2, with D maybe TRBD2 (6 bases). V lost 8 bases and J 3 bases, leaving 19 bases between the germline ends. From germline, CDR1 is SGHVS and CDR2 FNYEAQ. The CDR3 extends over 16 amino acids. CDR3 nucleotides: TGTGCCAGCCAACTCCTCATGCGGGGCGACACCGGGGAGCTGTTTTTT. It yields the protein CASQLLMRGDTGELFF.

The rearrangement links TRBV25-1 to TRBJ2-6; D tentatively fits TRBD1 or TRBD2 (6 bases each). Per the germline V gene, CDR1 is MGHDK and CDR2 is SYGVNS. This CDR3 region has 18 residues. Trimming shortened V by 1 base and J by 0 bases, and 13 bases separated the two germline ends. CDR3 sequence (DNA): TGTGCCAGCAGTGAATTCAAGGGGGGAATCTCTGGGGCCAACGTCCTGACTTTC. Translating it yields CASSEFKGGISGANVLTF.